The 11 T cell receptor beta chains reported below all come from one sample, sequenced in a study of shared clonotypes between healthy human individuals. Sequenced by immunoSEQ multiplex PCR; TCRdb stores in-frame clones only, minus some. The sample comprises around 2.3 million clones, roughly 95% of which are singletons, and around 0.13% rests with the top ten. Sequenced input: naive CD4+ T cells sorted from blood. Regarding subset: CD45RA+ positively selected. The receptors derive from a man aged 18 to 30 in good health.

V is TRBV11-2 and J is TRBJ2-3; the D gene is possibly TRBD2 (7 bases). This CDR3 contains 14 residues. The germline V and J ends were trimmed by 6 bases and 5 bases, with 15 bases remaining between them. Germline assignment: CDR1 SGHAT and CDR2 FQNNGV. CDR3 sequence reads: CASSIGGARDTQYF. The CDR3 nucleotides read TGTGCCAGCAGTATAGGGGGGGCCCGAGATACGCAGTATTTT.

To note about this clone: This specimen includes other DNA sequences encoding the same CDR3. The gene calls are TRBV5-1 and TRBJ2-2, with D maybe TRBD1 (6 bases). Trimming cost V 2 bases and J 2 bases, with 10 bases left between them. The length of the CDR3 is 15 residues. The V gene's germline CDR1 is SGHRS and CDR2 YFSETQ. This chain's CDR3 is CASSLGTPNTGELFF. In DNA form, the CDR3 reads TGCGCCAGCAGCTTAGGGACACCCAACACCGGGGAGCTGTTTTTT.

The V call is TRBV20-1, the J call TRBJ2-1; D unresolved. The CDR3 covers 10 residues. V lost 6 bases and J lost 8, with 8 bases in between. Per the germline V gene, CDR1 is DFQATT and CDR2 is SNEGSKA (reference sequence). Written as DNA, the CDR3 is TGCAGTGCCAAGAAGGATGAGCAGTTCTTC. Its translation is CSAKKDEQFF.

The chain links TRBV28 to TRBJ2-7, with D uncertain. CDR3 size: 13 residues. V lost 5 bases and J 2 bases, leaving 10 bases between the germline ends. Per germline, CDR1 MDHEN and CDR2 SYDVKM. The CDR3 sequence: CASSMLVPYEQYF. The DNA of the CDR3 is TGTGCCAGCAGTATGCTAGTTCCCTACGAGCAGTACTTC.

The chain has TRBV9 and TRBJ2-2, with 13 positions matching TRBD2. Trimming removed 4 bases from V and 5 bases from J; junction bases left unmatched: 11. The CDR3 has 18 residues. The germline gives CDR1 SGDLS, CDR2 YYNGEE. Here the CDR3 DNA reads TGTGCCAGCAGCACCGGACTAGCGGGAGCAATGTGGACCGGGGAGCTGTTTTTT. Protein product: CASSTGLAGAMWTGELFF.

The rearrangement joins TRBV5-4 to TRBJ2-1; D might be TRBD2 (6 bases). CDR3 length: 12 amino acids. With 0 bases removed from V and 10 bases from J, the gap between germline ends came to 8 bases. Germline CDR1 is SGHNT and CDR2 is YYREEE (reference sequence). The CDR3, as DNA: TGTGCCAGCAGCTTGGAGGAGGGAGAGCAGTTCTTC. It translates to CASSLEEGEQFF.

V gene TRBV29-1 combines with J gene TRBJ2-1; 9 bases map to TRBD2. This CDR3 is 11 amino acids long. Germline trimming cut 8 bases from V and 7 bases from J; bases unmatched to any gene: 3. CDR1 SQVTM and CDR2 ANQGSEA come from the germline V gene. CDR3 nucleotide sequence: TGCAGCTTTACTAGCGGGAATGAGCAGTTCTTC. This codes for CSFTSGNEQFF.

The chain is built from TRBV7-9 and TRBJ2-2; either TRBD1 or TRBD2 may fit D (7 bases each). This CDR3 region has 16 residues. From germline, CDR1 is SEHNR and CDR2 FQNEAQ (reference sequence). The V and J ends lost 7 bases and 5 bases respectively, with 20 bases between them. The CDR3 spells CASTRRQGGFTGELFF. CDR3 nucleotide sequence: TGTGCCAGCACGCGACGACAGGGAGGGTTTACCGGGGAGCTGTTTTTT. Supplemented by reference TRBV7-9 and TRBJ2-2, the full variable domain reads DTGVSQNPRHKITKRGQNVTFRCDPISEHNRLYWYRQTLGQGPEFLTYFQNEAQLEKSRLLSDRFSAERPKGSFSTLEIQRTEQGDSAMYLCASTRRQGGFTGELFFGEGSRLTVL.

The chain recombines TRBV5-1 with TRBJ2-5; the D is unclear. Germline assignment: CDR1 SGHRS and CDR2 YFSETQ. V was trimmed by 0 bases and J by 3 bases, leaving 9 bases between them. CDR3 length: 14 amino acids. CDR3 coding DNA: TGCGCCAGCAGCTTGGCCGGGCTGGAAGAGACCCAGTACTTC. Translating gives CASSLAGLEETQYF.

V is TRBV11-1 and J is TRBJ2-2, with TRBD1 matching over 8 bases. V shed 6 bases and J 6 bases; nucleotides not matched to a gene: 9. Germline assignment: CDR1 SGHAT and CDR2 FQDESV (reference sequence). This CDR3 contains 15 residues. The CDR3 DNA follows: TGTGCCAGCAGAACCCGGACAGGGAAGGCCGGGGAGCTGTTTTTT. Residues: CASRTRTGKAGELFF.

For this clone: Other DNA sequences in this sample translate to the same CDR3. This chain uses TRBV18 with TRBJ2-1; D gene unclear. The CDR3 contains 11 residues. CDR1 KGHSH and CDR2 LQKENI come from the germline V gene. Trimming removed 3 bases from V and 6 bases from J, with 3 bases in between. The DNA of the CDR3 is TGTGCCAGCTCACCCTTCAATGAGCAGTTCTTC. Protein product: CASSPFNEQFF.